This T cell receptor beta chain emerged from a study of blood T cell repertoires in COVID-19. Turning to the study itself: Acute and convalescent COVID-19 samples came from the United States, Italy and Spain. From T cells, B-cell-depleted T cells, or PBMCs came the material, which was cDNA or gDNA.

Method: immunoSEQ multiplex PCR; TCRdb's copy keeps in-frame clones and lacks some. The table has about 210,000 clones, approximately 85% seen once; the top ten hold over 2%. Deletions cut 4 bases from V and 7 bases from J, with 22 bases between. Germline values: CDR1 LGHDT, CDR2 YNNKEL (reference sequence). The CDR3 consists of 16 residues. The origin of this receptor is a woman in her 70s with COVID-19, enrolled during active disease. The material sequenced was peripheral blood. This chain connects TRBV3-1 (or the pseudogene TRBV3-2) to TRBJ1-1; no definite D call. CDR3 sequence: CASSLAAGLPQYEAFF. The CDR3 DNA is TGTGCCAGCAGCCTAGCCGCGGGGTTGCCGCAGTATGAAGCTTTCTTT.